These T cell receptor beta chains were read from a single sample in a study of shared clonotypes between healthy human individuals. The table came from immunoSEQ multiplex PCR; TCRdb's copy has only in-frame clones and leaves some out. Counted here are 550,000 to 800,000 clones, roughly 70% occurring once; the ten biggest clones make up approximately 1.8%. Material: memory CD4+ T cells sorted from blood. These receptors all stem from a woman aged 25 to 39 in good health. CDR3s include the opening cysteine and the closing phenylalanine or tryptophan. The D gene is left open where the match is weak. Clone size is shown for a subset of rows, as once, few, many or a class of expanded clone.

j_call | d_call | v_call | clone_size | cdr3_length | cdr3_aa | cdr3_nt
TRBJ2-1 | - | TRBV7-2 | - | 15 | CASSKGQSSYNEQFF | TGTGCCAGCAGCAAAGGACAGAGCTCCTACAATGAGCAGTTCTTC
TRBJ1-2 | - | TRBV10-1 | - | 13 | CASSLERNYGYTF | TGCGCCAGCAGTCTGGAAAGGAACTATGGCTACACCTTC
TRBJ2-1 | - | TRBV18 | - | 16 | CASSPKGGAADNEQFF | TGTGCCAGCTCACCAAAGGGGGGGGCCGCGGACAATGAGCAGTTCTTC
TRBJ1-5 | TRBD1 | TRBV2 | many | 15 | CASSEWLQGLQPQHF | TGTGCCAGCAGTGAATGGCTACAGGGGCTACAGCCCCAGCATTTT
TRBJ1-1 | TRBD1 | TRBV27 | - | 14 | CASRKDRDNTEAFF | TGTGCCAGCAGGAAGGACAGGGACAACACTGAAGCTTTCTTT
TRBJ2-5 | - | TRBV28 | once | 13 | CASSGYVRETQYF | TGTGCCAGCAGTGGGTACGTTAGGGAGACCCAGTACTTC
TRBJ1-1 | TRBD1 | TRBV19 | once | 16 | CASSLTGHLMNTEAFF | TGTGCCAGTAGTTTGACAGGGCACCTCATGAACACTGAAGCTTTCTTT
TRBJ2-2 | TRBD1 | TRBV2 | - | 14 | CARLQGANTGELFF | TGTGCCAGATTGCAGGGGGCGAACACCGGGGAGCTGTTTTTT
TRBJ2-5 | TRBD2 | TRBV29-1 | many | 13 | CSVSSGNQETQYF | TGCAGCGTTTCGAGCGGGAACCAAGAGACCCAGTACTTC
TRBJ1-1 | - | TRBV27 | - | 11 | CASHTGFEAFF | TGTGCCAGCCACACAGGGTTTGAAGCTTTCTTT
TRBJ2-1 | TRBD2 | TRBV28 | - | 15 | CASSPHSGSNNEQFF | TGTGCCAGCAGTCCTCATAGCGGGAGCAACAATGAGCAGTTCTTC
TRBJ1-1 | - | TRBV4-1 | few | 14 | CASSQEGMNTEAFF | TGCGCCAGCAGCCAAGAAGGAATGAACACTGAAGCTTTCTTT
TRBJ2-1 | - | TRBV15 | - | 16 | CATSRAGVRAGNEQFF | TGTGCCACCAGCAGGGCGGGTGTGCGGGCGGGTAATGAGCAGTTCTTC